This T cell receptor beta chain comes out of a study of T cell responses to AZD1222 COVID-19 vaccine (dated by TCRdb to the early 2020s). Broadly, across the study: Because spike-specific TCR depth and breadth did not differ between the two schedules, AZD1222 recipients who got a second dose at roughly 4 weeks were pooled with those who got a second dose at roughly 12 weeks. TCR sequencing was performed for 230 to 250 trial participants, of whom some 200 were given two doses of AZD1222 and some 25 were given two doses of MenACWY control vaccine. Trial participants were enrolled by age into 18-55, 56-69 and 70-plus year subgroups, with roughly 150, 30 and 60 TCR-sequenced participants respectively. Points the paper makes about the study in general: Spike-specific TCR breadth and depth rose significantly after two AZD1222 doses compared with day 0 and with MenACWY recipients. Participants were mostly white British and included more females than males, and it was suggested by the authors that clonal diversity may have been underestimated. Epitopes outside the regions mutated in the B.1.351 and B.1.1.7 variants were reportedly recognized by nearly half of the unique spike-specific TCRs. The whole spike protein was spanned by vaccine-associated CD4 TCRs, and dominant responses were seen in regions 160-218 and 743-854. Only six or seven AZD1222 recipients were SARS-CoV-2 seropositive at baseline, limiting conclusions about previously exposed vaccinees. The 56-69-year group was small, and its depth increase did not reach significance, likely because of low power. No day 14 peak-response samples were available, so repertoires were characterized only after the peak T cell response.

The time point label corresponds to: baseline before first vaccination. Vaccinee samples were obtained from the UK trials COV001 and COV002, which included a single-blind randomized controlled phase 2/3 trial of AZD1222 (ChAdOx1 nCoV-19) in healthy adults. For TCRbeta chain sequencing, PBMC samples from trial participants were taken at day 0 and at day 28 after the second dose. The CDR3 regions of human TCRbeta chains were analyzed by immunosequencing. Concerning the study's data processing: Repertoire TCRs were matched against a reference library of SARS-CoV-2-specific TCRs generated with the MIRA antigen-specificity platform. Breadth was defined as the fraction of unique TCRs that were SARS-CoV-2-associated, and depth was defined as the fraction of total T cells that were SARS-CoV-2-associated. Using the MIRA data, each spike-specific TCR was mapped to the spike region that the TCR reacts to and placed in a CD4 or CD8 class. Log10-transformed breadth and depth values were compared by one-way ANOVA with Sidak's multiple comparisons tests. Entries here come from immuneACCESS through TCRdb and include only in-frame sequences with V and J called. Some clones fail to appear in such tables; in the studies checked, an unresolved V gene covers under half of the shortfall, and the cause of the remainder is unknown. V and J calls and clone size come straight from that table; D and trimming were deduced from the DNA. Here the sample has about 110,000 clones; 88% occur a single time. Roughly 5% of the sample rests with the top ten.

As to this clone: Its specific antigen is unknown. Per-base qualities were not stored, and no clone one base away is much larger.

This clonotype was sampled from an adult in good health. The sample in question was peripheral blood, obtained on day 0 of AZD1222 vaccination.

The CDR3 reads as follows: CASSLAGMVPEAFF. In nucleotide form, the sequence is TGCGCCAGCAGCTTGGCAGGTATGGTCCCTGAAGCTTTCTTT. The sequence links TRBV5-1 to TRBJ1-1; the D gene is not confidently resolved. V sheds 0 bases and J sheds 6 bases, leaving 12 bases between their ends. From the cysteine through the phenylalanine, the CDR3 covers 14 amino acids. Here the CDR3 DNA is all that survives: 42 bases in frame from base 1. From the germline V gene, CDR1 is SGHRS and CDR2 is YFSETQ.